This TCR beta chain derives from a study of CD4 T cell repertoires in COVID-19. CDR1 is SGHDN, CDR2 FVKESK, per germline. Losses at the gene ends were 4 bases for V and 5 bases for J; bases not matched to a gene: 10. The CDR3 is made up of 16 amino acids. The data were produced by immunoSEQ multiplex PCR, yet TCRdb's version contains in-frame clones alone and is incomplete. The sample contains 20,000 or so clones, 93% of which appear only once. Sequencing was done directly on freshly isolated, uncultured memory T cells. V usage is TRBV14 and J usage is TRBJ2-3; 9 nucleotides agree with TRBD2. The sample was circulating follicular helper CD4+ T cells (cTfh) from blood, taken before the COVID-19 pandemic. This sequence was found in a human donor who had COVID-19. The CDR3 sequence is CASSPTLAGVGDTQYF. The CDR3 DNA is TGTGCCAGCAGCCCTACCTTAGCGGGAGTGGGAGATACGCAGTATTTT.